This TCR beta chain emerged from a study of OX40 agonist ivuxolimab in advanced cancers. Whole-study context: Subjects had a mean age of about 60 years, with a range of 23 to 79; roughly 83% were male. The study, taken as a whole, reports: Averaging showed that CD8+ T cells had more expanded clones than CD4+ did. At 0.1 to 3.0 mg/kg, clonal expansion of CD4+ and CD8+ blood T cells had occurred by week 6.

As regards this clone: Its antigen is as yet unknown.

Measured with immunoSEQ multiplex PCR; TCRdb has only the in-frame clones, and not every one. The sample has about 20,000 clones; under 75% are singletons. Samples of blood were obtained at baseline, on cycle 4 day 1, and on cycle 7 day 1. Germline CDR1 and CDR2: SEHNR and FQNEAQ (reference sequence). This CDR3 has 16 residues. The V gene lost 5 bases and the J gene lost 1 base, with 15 bases spanning the gap. The sequence derives from an adult with an advanced solid tumor such as melanoma, head and neck, liver or kidney cancer. The chain recombines TRBV7-9 with TRBJ2-1; a weak D match, TRBD2 (7 bases). This specimen was CD4+ or CD8+ T cells sorted from blood, taken in a trial of the OX40 agonist ivuxolimab. The CDR3 region is CASSPGAGVSYNEQFF. CDR3 nucleotides: TGTGCCAGCAGCCCAGGGGCGGGGGTGTCCTACAATGAGCAGTTCTTC.